This TCR beta chain was captured by sequencing in a study of blood T cells in healthy people across ages. This clonotype was seen only a few times. The antigen remains undetermined. The V gene lost 4 bases and the J gene lost 5 bases, with 9 bases spanning the gap. Germline CDR1 reads SGHAT; CDR2 reads FQNNGV. The CDR3 is made up of 14 amino acids. For the second PCR, which ran for roughly 6 to 11 cycles, a sample-barcoded 5' primer and a J-beta primer mix were used. MiXCR, run by TCRdb on the 5' RACE reads, gives a single entry per CDR3 protein. The table has some 700,000 distinct CDR3 sequences, around 46% seen once. Study findings and constraints: In these data, TCR beta diversity tracked strongly with naive T cell percentage. Per million T cells, the diversity of TCR beta decreased roughly linearly as age advanced. CMV status of donors was unknown, possibly confounding expanded clonotype changes.

The TCR comes from a woman aged 55 to 70 in good health. The chain joins TRBV11-2 to TRBJ1-6, with D perhaps matching TRBD1 (6 bases). Material: blood. CDR3 in DNA: TGTGCCAGCAGCTGGGGGGCCGATAATTCACCCCTCCACTTT. Translated: CASSWGADNSPLHF. Combining the CDR3 with reference TRBV11-2 and TRBJ1-6 gives the whole variable domain EAGVAQSPRYKIIEKRQSVAFWCNPISGHATLYWYQQILGQGPKLLIQFQNNGVVDDSQLPKDRFSAERLKGVDSTLKIQPAKLEDSAVYLCASSWGADNSPLHFGNGTRLTVT.